The 17 T cell receptor beta chains below were found in one sample sequenced in a study of tumor T cells in aggressive B-cell lymphoma (dated by TCRdb to the late 2010s). The library was prepared using the immunoSEQ multiplex PCR assay. TCRdb re-hosts the immuneACCESS table, in-frame sequences only. Its copies lack some clones; in the studies checked, an unresolved V gene accounts for under half of them, and the cause for the rest is not known. In this sample the table shows over a thousand clones, more than 75% of which occur a single time. Together, the top ten hold over 10% of the sample. The sample consisted of tumor tissue. The source is an adult with diffuse large B cell lymphoma.

This clone was counted once. The V and J genes are TRBV12-5 and TRBJ1-6, with 12 positions matching TRBD1. The germline V gene encodes CDR1 LGHNT and CDR2 FRNRAP. This CDR3 has 16 amino acids. V was clipped by 5 bases and J by 8 bases; unmatched bases: 7. The DNA of the CDR3 is TGTGCTAGTGGTAGACAAGGGACAGGGGGCGATTCACCCCTCCACTTT. Translated: CASGRQGTGGDSPLHF.

V and J are TRBV6-5 and TRBJ1-6, with a tentative D call TRBD1 (5 bases). This CDR3 contains 15 residues. The ends were cut back, 6 bases at V and 9 bases at J, with 18 bases in the middle. Germline V CDR1 and CDR2: MNHEY, SVGAGI. CDR3 sequence reads: CASRPTERGGSPLHF. CDR3 in DNA: TGTGCCAGCAGACCGACAGAAAGGGGTGGTTCACCCCTCCACTTT.

The gene calls are TRBV27 and TRBJ2-7, with D possibly TRBD1 on 5 matching bases. Germline V gives CDR1 MNHEY, CDR2 SMNVEV (reference sequence). V shed 8 bases and J shed 2 bases, with 22 bases lying between them. There are 16 residues in the CDR3. In DNA, the CDR3 is TGTGCCAGCCGCCCCATTGTAGGGGAAACCCCCTACGAGCAGTACTTC. Encoded protein: CASRPIVGETPYEQYF.

The chain combines TRBV2 with TRBJ1-2, with TRBD1 as a possible D gene (5 bases). This CDR3 contains 13 residues. Trimming removed 7 bases from V and 7 bases from J, with 16 bases in between. Germline lookup yields CDR1 SNHLY and CDR2 FYNNEI. CDR3 amino acids: CASIPGTTAGYTF. The CDR3 DNA reads TGTGCCAGCATTCCTGGGACTACTGCTGGCTACACCTTC.

The chain joins TRBV30 to TRBJ2-7, with a tentative D call TRBD1 (6 bases). CDR3 size: 12 residues. Per germline, CDR1 GTSNPN and CDR2 SVGIG (reference sequence). With 1 base removed from V and 7 bases from J, the gap between germline ends came to 11 bases. This CDR3 reads CAWSGVGQEQYV. CDR3 bases: TGTGCCTGGAGTGGGGTCGGACAGGAGCAGTACGTC.

V is TRBV18 and J is TRBJ1-5; D is undetermined. CDR1 KGHSH and CDR2 LQKENI come from the germline V gene. This CDR3 is built from 14 residues. V was trimmed by 1 base and J by 5 bases, leaving 9 bases between them. CDR3 in DNA: TGTGCCAGCTCACCACGGGCCCCAGATCAGCCCCAGCATTTT. It is translated as CASSPRAPDQPQHF.

The rearrangement uses TRBV30 and TRBJ2-7, with TRBD2 identical over 10 bases. After removal of 2 bases from V and 7 bases from J, the junction contained 11 bases not matched to a gene. Germline V gene sequence: CDR1 GTSNPN, CDR2 SVGIG (reference sequence). The CDR3 contains 15 residues. DNA of the CDR3: TGTGCCTGGAGTTCCGGACTAGCGGAGCATTTGGAGCAGTACGTC. This gives the protein CAWSSGLAEHLEQYV.

This chain connects TRBV27 to TRBJ1-1; D gene uncertain. The germline gives CDR1 MNHEY, CDR2 SMNVEV (reference sequence). V lost 3 bases and J 0 bases, leaving 11 bases between the germline ends. The CDR3 consists of 15 residues. The DNA of the CDR3 is TGTGCCAGCAGTTTGAGGGCAACTTTGAACACTGAAGCTTTCTTT. Its protein is CASSLRATLNTEAFF.

CDR3 region: CATGLAEYNEQFF. CDR3 in DNA: TGTGCCACGGGACTAGCGGAATACAATGAGCAGTTCTTC. The chain recombines TRBV27 with TRBJ2-1, with 11 bases fitting TRBD2. The CDR3 contains 13 residues. V was pared by 10 bases and J by 4 bases, with 3 bases of the junction left unmatched. Per the germline V gene, CDR1 is MNHEY and CDR2 is SMNVEV (reference sequence).

The V and J genes are TRBV7-9 and TRBJ2-1; D not resolved. The CDR3 is 12 amino acids. Germline V gene data show CDR1 as SEHNR and CDR2 as FQNEAQ (reference sequence). V lost 6 bases and J 6 bases, leaving 9 bases between the germline ends. The CDR3 coding sequence is TGTGCCAGCAGTTATGGCATCAATGAGCAGTTCTTC. Protein sequence: CASSYGINEQFF.

The chain couples TRBV4-1 to TRBJ1-2, with D perhaps matching TRBD1 (6 bases). Deletions cut 2 bases from V and 0 bases from J, with 10 bases between. The CDR3 is made up of 15 amino acids. Looked up from germline, CDR1 is MGHRA and CDR2 is YSYEKL. The CDR3 DNA reads TGCGCCAGCAGCCAACCGGACAGCCCTAACTATGGCTACACCTTC. This sequence encodes CASSQPDSPNYGYTF.

This chain joins TRBV10-3 and TRBJ2-7; D is perhaps TRBD1 (5 bases). This CDR3 is built from 14 residues. Germline CDR1 and CDR2: ENHRY and SYGVKD. V lost 2 bases, J lost 2 bases, and 10 bases lay in between. Written as DNA, the CDR3 is TGTGCCATCAGTGAGGGAGCCAGGGCCTACGAGCAGTACGTC. It encodes CAISEGARAYEQYV.

The V gene is TRBV7-6, the J gene TRBJ1-5, with D unresolved. V was clipped by 5 bases and J by 6 bases, with 17 bases between them. Germline CDR1 and CDR2: SGHVS and FNYEAQ. CDR3 length: 15 residues. CDR3 coding DNA: TGTGCCAGCAGCCGGTCCCCGGGAGCTCGTCAGCCCCAGCATTTT. Its protein product is CASSRSPGARQPQHF.

This rearrangement joins TRBV2 to TRBJ1-1, with D unresolved. Trimming removed 2 bases at V and 6 bases at J, with 10 bases between. This CDR3 region has 13 residues. The germline V gene has CDR1 SNHLY and CDR2 FYNNEI. CDR3 nucleotides: TGTGCCAGCAGTGAACCCGGTCGATCTGAAGCTTTCTTT. Its protein is CASSEPGRSEAFF.

The chain joins TRBV11-2 to TRBJ1-6; weak D call: TRBD1 (5 bases). The germline V gene encodes CDR1 SGHAT and CDR2 FQNNGV. The V and J ends lost 2 bases and 2 bases respectively, with 10 bases between them. The CDR3 is made up of 16 amino acids. The DNA for the CDR3 is TGTGCCAGCAGCTTATGGGGCCGCACCTATAATTCACCCCTCCACTTT. Its translation: CASSLWGRTYNSPLHF.

The rearrangement links TRBV7-9 to TRBJ2-5; possible D gene TRBD2, 6 bases. CDR1 and CDR2 from the germline V gene are SEHNR and FQNEAQ (reference sequence). The germline V and J ends were trimmed by 4 bases and 4 bases, with 19 bases remaining between them. This CDR3 is built from 16 residues. The CDR3 nucleotides read TGTGCCAGCAGCTCCCCGGGGACCCCGGGAGCAGAGACCCAGTACTTC. This codes for CASSSPGTPGAETQYF.

J is TRBJ1-5 and V is TRBV28, with 9 positions matching TRBD1. The CDR3 length is 15 residues. V lost 3 bases to trimming and J lost 2 bases; unmatched junction nucleotides: 2. Germline values: CDR1 MDHEN, CDR2 SYDVKM. This chain's CDR3 is CASSFRQGGNQPQHF. The DNA for the CDR3 is TGTGCCAGCAGTTTCCGACAGGGGGGCAATCAGCCCCAGCATTTT.